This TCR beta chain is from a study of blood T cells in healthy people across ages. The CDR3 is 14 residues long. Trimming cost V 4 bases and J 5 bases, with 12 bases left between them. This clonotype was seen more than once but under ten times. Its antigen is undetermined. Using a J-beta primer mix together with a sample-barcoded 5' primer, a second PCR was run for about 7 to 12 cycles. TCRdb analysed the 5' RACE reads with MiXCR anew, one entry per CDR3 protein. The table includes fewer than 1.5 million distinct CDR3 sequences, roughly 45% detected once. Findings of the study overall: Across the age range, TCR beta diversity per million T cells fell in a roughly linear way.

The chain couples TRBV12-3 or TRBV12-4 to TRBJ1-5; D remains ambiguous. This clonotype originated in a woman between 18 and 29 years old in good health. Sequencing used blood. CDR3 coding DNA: TGTGCCAGCAGTTCCGGGCCACCAGATCAGCCCCAGCATTTT. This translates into CASSSGPPDQPQHF.